These T cell receptor beta chains were read from a single sample in a study of blood T cell repertoires in COVID-19. Profiled with immunoSEQ multiplex PCR; TCRdb holds only in-frame clones, not every one. The sample contains tens of thousands of clones, roughly 80% of which appear only once. The sample was peripheral blood. These receptors all come from a man aged 50-59 years with acute or convalescent COVID-19. Both conserved end residues are part of each CDR3. D genes are given only for firm matches. Clone size is given for some rows only: seen once, a few or many times, or a class if the clone is expanded.

CASSPRQGRETQYF | TGTGCCAGCTCACCACGACAGGGGAGAGAGACCCAGTACTTC | . | TRBV18 | 14 | TRBD1 | TRBJ2-5
CASSQENMNTEAFF | TGTGCCAGCAGCCAAGAAAACATGAACACTGAAGCTTTCTTT | . | TRBV14 | 14 | . | TRBJ1-1
CASSRGSTDTQYF | TGTGCCAGCAGCCGGGGGTCCACAGATACGCAGTATTTT | . | TRBV7-3 | 13 | . | TRBJ2-3
CASSGLAGGPQYF | TGTGCCAGCAGCGGACTAGCGGGGGGTCCGCAGTATTTT | . | TRBV12-3/TRBV12-4 | 13 | TRBD2 | TRBJ2-3
CASSYRSGDYEQYF | TGTGCCAGCAGTTACAGGTCGGGGGACTACGAGCAGTACTTC | . | TRBV6-5 | 14 | . | TRBJ2-7
CAWSVRASGTASNQPQHF | TGTGCCTGGAGTGTAAGGGCCTCCGGGACAGCTAGCAATCAGCCCCAGCATTTT | . | TRBV30 | 18 | TRBD1 | TRBJ1-5
CASSLPGTAYEQYF | TGCGCCAGCAGCTTACCCGGGACAGCCTACGAGCAGTACTTC | . | TRBV5-1 | 14 | TRBD1 | TRBJ2-7
CASRSQGANNYEQYF | TGTGCCAGCAGGTCTCAGGGGGCGAACAACTACGAGCAGTACTTC | . | TRBV7-2 | 15 | TRBD1 | TRBJ2-7
CASSPGDREGNQPQHF | TGCGCCAGCAGCCCGGGGGACAGGGAAGGCAATCAGCCCCAGCATTTT | . | TRBV23-1 | 16 | TRBD1 | TRBJ1-5
CASRVTGATNEKLFF | TGTGCCAGCAGAGTCACAGGGGCCACTAATGAAAAACTGTTTTTT | . | TRBV2 | 15 | TRBD1 | TRBJ1-4
CASSYKLSYEQYF | TGTGCCAGCAGTTACAAGCTATCCTACGAGCAGTACTTC | once | TRBV6-5 | 13 | . | TRBJ2-7
CASSYTGELSGNTIYF | TGTGCCAGCAGTTACACAGGGGAGCTCTCTGGAAACACCATATATTTT | . | TRBV6-5 | 16 | TRBD1 | TRBJ1-3
CASRQLAGVSYEQYF | TGTGCCAGCAGGCAACTAGCGGGGGTCTCCTACGAGCAGTACTTC | . | TRBV2 | 15 | TRBD2 | TRBJ2-7
CASSQAASGNYEQYF | TGCGCCAGCAGCCAAGCTGCCAGCGGGAACTACGAGCAGTACTTC | . | TRBV4-3 | 15 | TRBD2 | TRBJ2-7
CASSLVRGVGNTIYF | TGTGCCAGCAGTTTGGTCAGGGGAGTCGGAAACACCATATATTTT | . | TRBV28 | 15 | . | TRBJ1-3
CASSETSGTSGSYTF | TGTGCCAGCAGTGAGACCTCCGGGACAAGTGGAAGCTACACCTTC | once | TRBV6-4 | 15 | . | TRBJ1-2
CASSLTVSSYEQYF | TGCGCCAGCAGCTTGACAGTTAGTTCCTACGAGCAGTACTTC | . | TRBV5-1 | 14 | . | TRBJ2-7
CASRVLAGGPIEQYF | TGTGCCAGCAGAGTACTAGCGGGAGGGCCAATCGAGCAGTACTTC | . | TRBV28 | 15 | TRBD2 | TRBJ2-7
CASSPLEGGATGELFF | TGTGCCAGCTCACCCCTGGAAGGGGGAGCGACCGGGGAGCTGTTTTTT | . | TRBV18 | 16 | . | TRBJ2-2
CASSQYAGGTEAFF | TGTGCCAGCAGCCAGTATGCAGGGGGCACTGAAGCTTTCTTT | . | TRBV14 | 14 | TRBD1 | TRBJ1-1
CAWSRGNTIYF | TGTGCCTGGAGTCGTGGAAACACCATATATTTT | few | TRBV30 | 11 | . | TRBJ1-3
CASSMQGSNEQYF | TGTGCCAGTAGTATGCAGGGTTCGAACGAGCAGTACTTC | medium-sized | TRBV19 | 13 | . | TRBJ2-7
CASSYLDRLTGELFF | TGTGCCAGCAGTTACCTAGACAGACTCACCGGGGAGCTGTTTTTT | . | TRBV6-2/TRBV6-3 | 15 | . | TRBJ2-2
CASSSNGRGAGELFF | TGTGCCAGCAGTTCAAATGGCCGGGGAGCCGGGGAGCTGTTTTTT | . | TRBV28 | 15 | . | TRBJ2-2
CASSPGTGAPLGSYEQYF | TGTGCCAGCAGCCCCGGGACAGGGGCCCCGCTAGGATCCTACGAGCAGTACTTC | . | TRBV5-4 | 18 | TRBD1 | TRBJ2-7
CASTLLAGGTDTQYF | TGTGCCAGCACCTTACTAGCGGGAGGCACAGATACGCAGTATTTT | . | TRBV2 | 15 | TRBD2 | TRBJ2-3
CASSFTETGKAFF | TGTGCCAGCAGCTTTACTGAGACAGGGAAAGCTTTCTTT | . | TRBV14 | 13 | TRBD1 | TRBJ1-1
CASSSQTGSHEQFF | TGTGCCAGCTCATCTCAGACAGGGAGTCATGAGCAGTTCTTC | . | TRBV18 | 14 | TRBD1 | TRBJ2-1
CASSRTVQETQYF | TGTGCCAGCAGCCGGACAGTCCAAGAGACCCAGTACTTC | . | TRBV14 | 13 | . | TRBJ2-5
CASSGQINQPQHF | TGTGCCAGCTCGGGACAGATAAATCAGCCCCAGCATTTT | . | TRBV7-9 | 13 | TRBD1 | TRBJ1-5
CASSLAGTAKETQYF | TGTGCCAGCAGCTTAGCTGGGACAGCGAAAGAGACCCAGTACTTC | once | TRBV7-2 | 15 | TRBD1 | TRBJ2-5
CASSLSGVYRAGELFF | TGTGCCAGCAGCTTAAGCGGGGTCTATAGGGCCGGGGAGCTGTTTTTT | . | TRBV7-2 | 16 | TRBD2 | TRBJ2-2
CASSGGQGEQETQYF | TGCGCCAGCAGCGGTGGACAGGGTGAACAAGAGACCCAGTACTTC | . | TRBV5-1 | 15 | TRBD1 | TRBJ2-5
CASRQRDGYGYTF | TGTGCCAGCAGGCAGCGGGACGGCTATGGCTACACCTTC | . | TRBV5-6 | 13 | . | TRBJ1-2
CASSLEGAGYGYTF | TGTGCCAGCAGCTTAGAGGGGGCAGGATATGGCTACACCTTC | . | TRBV7-8 | 14 | TRBD1 | TRBJ1-2